This T cell receptor (beta chain) was captured in a study of blood T cell repertoires in COVID-19. Study details: T cells, B-cell-depleted T cells, or PBMCs provided the cDNA or gDNA that served as material.

J gave up 10 bases and V 4 bases, and 6 bases lay outside the gene matches. The CDR3 is 14 residues long. CDR1 and CDR2 from the germline V gene are SGHDT and YYEEEE. TCRdb's table, derived via immunoSEQ multiplex PCR, lists solely in-frame clones and lacks some. Of 100,000 or so clones listed, approximately 81% are singletons. The chain carries TRBV5-6 and TRBJ1-6; TRBD1 aligns across 9 bases. The material sequenced was peripheral blood. The TCR comes from a man aged 80 or over with acute or convalescent COVID-19. DNA of the CDR3: TGTGCCAGCAGCCCACAGGGGGCGCGGTCACCCCTCCACTTT. Translation: CASSPQGARSPLHF. Using reference TRBV5-6 and TRBJ1-6 for the parts outside the CDR3, the full variable domain is DAGVTQSPTHLIKTRGQQVTLRCSPKSGHDTVSWYQQALGQGPQFIFQYYEEEERQRGNFPDRFSGHQFPNYSSELNVNALLLGDSALYLCASSPQGARSPLHFGNGTRLTVT.